This TCR beta chain was captured in a study of identical twins. Study results and limitations: Surplus twin overlap in beta out-of-frame sequences was less pronounced. Fewer insertions were carried by abundant cord blood beta clonotypes, but none was seen in memory repertoires.

V was pared by 5 bases and J by 0 bases, with 15 bases between. CDR1 is SGHVS, CDR2 FNYEAQ, per germline. The CDR3 runs 16 residues. TCRdb re-analysed the 5' RACE reads in MiXCR, keeping a single row per CDR3 protein. The table shows a few hundred thousand distinct CDR3 sequences, with 7.5% to 10% occurring only once. This clonotype occurred many times. Antigen specificity is unknown. In addition, the sample was reused for a study of yellow fever vaccine responses in identical twins. That report adds: On the reported evidence, twins' vaccine T cell responses seemed partly convergent and partly personalized.

This receptor was identified in a woman younger than 30 in good health. Specimen: PBMCs. V gene TRBV7-6 combines with J gene TRBJ2-3; the D call may be TRBD1 or TRBD2 (7 bases each). CDR3 loop: CASSPQGGASTDTQYF. The CDR3, as DNA: TGTGCCAGCAGCCCTCAGGGGGGGGCTAGCACAGATACGCAGTATTTT. Drawing the rest from reference TRBV7-6 and TRBJ2-3, the complete variable domain is GAGVSQSPRYKVTKRGQDVALRCDPISGHVSLYWYRQALGQGPEFLTYFNYEAQQDKSGLPNDRFSAERPEGSISTLTIQRTEQRDSAMYRCASSPQGGASTDTQYFGPGTRLTVL.